This T cell receptor (beta chain) was sequenced in a study of CD8 T cells in ankylosing spondylitis. Study-wide results and limits: Significantly higher representation of disease-linked clones was reported for matched ankylosing spondylitis synovial fluid. Within ankylosing spondylitis blood, a TCR beta motif made up of under 10 highly homologous variants appeared to be characteristic.

This clonotype was seen ten or more times. No antigen is known for it. Germline lookup yields CDR1 SGHVS and CDR2 FQNEAQ. CDR3 length: 13 amino acids. Trimming at V came to 5 bases and at J to 5 bases, leaving 2 bases not matched to a gene. The TCR beta libraries were generated through quantitative 5'-RACE incorporating molecular barcodes. TCRdb passed the 5' RACE reads through MiXCR, listing each CDR3 protein once. Of roughly 350,000 distinct CDR3 sequences in the sample, roughly 8% were seen once. The specimen was blood, either unsorted or a sorted T cell fraction (not recorded which). The chain carries TRBV7-8 and TRBJ1-5; TRBD1 aligns across 8 bases. The TCR was taken from a male donor with ankylosing spondylitis. CDR3 amino acids: CASSQDRDQPQHF. CDR3 bases: TGTGCCAGCAGCCAGGACAGGGATCAGCCCCAGCATTTT.